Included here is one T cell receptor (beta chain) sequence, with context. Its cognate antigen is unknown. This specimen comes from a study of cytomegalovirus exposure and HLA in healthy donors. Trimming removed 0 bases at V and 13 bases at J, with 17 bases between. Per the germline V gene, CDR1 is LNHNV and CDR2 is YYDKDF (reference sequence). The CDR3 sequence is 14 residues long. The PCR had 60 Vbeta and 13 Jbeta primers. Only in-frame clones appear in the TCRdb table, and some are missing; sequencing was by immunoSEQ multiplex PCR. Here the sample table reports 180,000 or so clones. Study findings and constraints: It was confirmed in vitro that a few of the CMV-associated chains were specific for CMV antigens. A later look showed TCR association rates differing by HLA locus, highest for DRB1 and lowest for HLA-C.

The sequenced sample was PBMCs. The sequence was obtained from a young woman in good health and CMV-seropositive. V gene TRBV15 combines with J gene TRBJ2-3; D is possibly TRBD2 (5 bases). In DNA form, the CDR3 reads TGTGCCACCAGCAGAGATCGGGCGCGGGTTCGGGAGTATTTT. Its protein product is CATSRDRARVREYF.